Presented here are 18 T cell receptor beta chains from one specimen sequenced in a study of blood T cell repertoires in COVID-19. This table comes from immunoSEQ multiplex PCR, and its TCRdb copy is limited to in-frame clones, with some not included. The sample gives around 250,000 clones, approximately 85% of which show up once; around 6.3% is in the top ten. The sample was PBMCs or T cells enriched from blood (not recorded which). Receptors originate from a woman between 45 and 65 years old who had been exposed to COVID-19.

The rearrangement joins TRBV9 to TRBJ2-1; D remains ambiguous. Germline CDR1 and CDR2: SGDLS and YYNGEE. The V end was cut by 0 bases, the J end by 4 bases, with 8 bases between. The CDR3 is made up of 14 amino acids. CDR3 region: CASSVVSAYNEQFF. CDR3 nucleotide sequence: TGTGCCAGCAGCGTAGTCTCAGCGTACAATGAGCAGTTCTTC.

The chain joins TRBV10-3 to TRBJ1-1; 9 bases fit TRBD1. Trimming cost V 10 bases and J 0 bases; bases outside gene matches: 15. CDR1 and CDR2 (germline): ENHRY, SYGVKD. The CDR3 totals 17 residues. CDR3 region: CATRFGTGRLMNTEAFF. The CDR3 DNA follows: TGTGCCACCCGGTTCGGGACAGGGCGGTTGATGAACACTGAAGCTTTCTTT.

This chain joins TRBV7-2 and TRBJ1-2; D remains unclear. Per germline, CDR1 SGHTA and CDR2 FQGNSA. Trimming took 0 bases from V and 6 from J, leaving 17 bases between them. This CDR3 spans 16 amino acids. The CDR3 sequence: CASSLAGISPADGYTF. Written as DNA, the CDR3 is TGTGCCAGCAGCTTAGCCGGTATCTCCCCCGCGGATGGCTACACCTTC.

This clone was observed once. The genes are TRBV14 and TRBJ1-5, with no clear D. Trimming took off 3 bases at V and 11 bases at J, with 11 bases between the two ends. Germline CDR1 reads SGHDN; CDR2 reads FVKESK. The CDR3 sequence is 12 residues long. CDR3 sequence (DNA): TGTGCCAGCAGCCACGGCCCCGGGGCCCAGCATTTT. Protein product: CASSHGPGAQHF. The full variable domain, completed using reference TRBV14 and TRBJ1-5, is EAGVTQFPSHSVIEKGQTVTLRCDPISGHDNLYWYRRVMGKEIKFLLHFVKESKQDESGMPNNRFLAERTGGTYSTLKVQPAELEDSGVYFCASSHGPGAQHFGDGTRLSIL.

The V gene is TRBV27, the J gene TRBJ1-4; a possible D gene is TRBD1 (6 bases). V lost 5 bases and J lost 4, with 11 bases in between. The CDR3 has 14 amino acids. Germline V lookup: CDR1 MNHEY, CDR2 SMNVEV (reference sequence). The CDR3 region is CASSLRTDNEKLFF. The DNA for the CDR3 is TGTGCCAGCAGTCTTAGGACAGATAATGAAAAACTGTTTTTT.

The chain employs TRBV27 and TRBJ1-1, with 7 bases lining up with TRBD1. Unmatched junction bases numbered 9, after V lost 5 bases and J lost 3 bases. Looked up from germline, CDR1 is MNHEY and CDR2 is SMNVEV (reference sequence). The CDR3 runs 15 residues. CDR3 amino acids: CASSQTPTGYTEAFF. The CDR3 DNA reads TGTGCCAGCAGTCAGACCCCGACAGGGTACACTGAAGCTTTCTTT.

The chain joins TRBV2 to TRBJ2-2; maybe TRBD1 (6 bases). V was pared by 6 bases and J by 8 bases, with 16 bases between. CDR1 SNHLY and CDR2 FYNNEI come from the germline V gene. The CDR3 sequence is 14 residues long. The CDR3 coding sequence is TGTGCCAGCAGGGTGCAGGGGACGTTGGGGGAGCTGTTTTTT. Its translation: CASRVQGTLGELFF.

Comments on this clone: The same CDR3 arises from other DNA sequences in this sample as well. This chain connects TRBV18 to TRBJ1-5, with TRBD1 matching 10 bases. The junction had 1 base not matched to a gene; V was cut back by 3 bases and J by 5 bases. The CDR3 runs 14 residues. CDR1 and CDR2 from the germline V gene are KGHSH and LQKENI. This chain's CDR3 is CASSPGTGDQPQHF. CDR3 in DNA: TGTGCCAGCTCACCGGGGACAGGGGATCAGCCCCAGCATTTT.

This chain's CDR3 is CASSSPLVAGGVEQYF. CDR3 DNA sequence: TGTGCCAGCAGTTCCCCCCTTGTAGCGGGGGGTGTCGAGCAGTACTTC. The genes are TRBV28 and TRBJ2-7; 10 bases line up with TRBD2. The germline gives CDR1 MDHEN, CDR2 SYDVKM. This CDR3 has 16 amino acids. J lost 6 bases, V lost 4 bases, and 12 bases had no gene match.

CDR3 in DNA: TGCGCCAGCAGCTTCTTGGGCAATACGAACACTGAAGCTTTCTTT. This codes for CASSFLGNTNTEAFF. The chain employs TRBV5-1 and TRBJ1-1; no firm D call. Trimming stripped 2 bases from V and 1 base from J, with 12 bases between. The CDR3 totals 15 residues. Germline CDR1 reads SGHRS; CDR2 reads YFSETQ.

This chain joins TRBV18 and TRBJ2-2, with D possibly matching TRBD1 (6 bases). CDR1 is KGHSH and CDR2 is LQKENI in the germline V gene. Trimming took 6 bases from V and 4 from J, leaving 15 bases between them. The CDR3 runs 15 residues. CDR3 coding DNA: TGTGCCAGCTCTCGGGACAATGTAGGCACCGGGGAGCTGTTTTTT. As protein: CASSRDNVGTGELFF.

This CDR3 reads CASSPNLGGQPQHF. The CDR3 bases are TGCGCCAGCAGCCCAAACCTCGGAGGACAGCCCCAGCATTTT. This sequence joins TRBV4-1 and TRBJ1-5, with D unresolved. This CDR3 region has 14 residues. Germline V gene data show CDR1 as MGHRA and CDR2 as YSYEKL. V gave up 4 bases and J gave up 7 bases, with 14 bases separating them.

This chain links TRBV11-2 with TRBJ1-1; possibly TRBD1 for D (6 bases). Trimming took off 5 bases at V and 5 bases at J, with 18 bases between the two ends. The CDR3 totals 15 residues. The germline V gene encodes CDR1 SGHAT and CDR2 FQNNGV. CDR3 coding DNA: TGTGCCAGCAGCCAGACAGGTATGGGCCGAACTGAAGCTTTCTTT. It is translated as CASSQTGMGRTEAFF.

The table lists this clone with a count of one. The chain carries TRBV19 and TRBJ1-5; D gene ambiguous. The CDR3 loop spans 14 amino acids. V lost 6 bases to trimming and J lost 3 bases, with 12 bases between them. Per the germline V gene, CDR1 is LNHDA and CDR2 is SQIVND (reference sequence). The CDR3, as DNA: TGTGCCAGTAGGGCGGAACTTATCAATCAGCCCCAGCATTTT. It specifies CASRAELINQPQHF.

The chain employs TRBV27 and TRBJ1-5; tentatively, D is TRBD1 (5 bases). CDR1 is MNHEY and CDR2 is SMNVEV in the germline V gene (reference sequence). The ends were cut back, 6 bases at V and 4 bases at J, with 13 bases in the middle. This CDR3 is 14 amino acids long. The CDR3 here is CASRPGLGNQPQHF. DNA for the CDR3: TGTGCCAGCAGACCGGGACTGGGGAATCAGCCCCAGCATTTT.

A single count supports this clone. The CDR3 DNA reads as TGTGCCAGCAGCCCAGGACTCTTTAGCAATCAGCCCCAGCATTTT. Its translation is CASSPGLFSNQPQHF. This chain uses TRBV3-1 (or the pseudogene TRBV3-2) with TRBJ1-5; no firm D call. This CDR3 is built from 15 residues. CDR1 is LGHDT and CDR2 is YNNKEL in the germline V gene (reference sequence). V was shortened by 4 bases and J by 0 bases, with 10 bases between the two germline ends.

Only one count was recorded for this clone. In nucleotides, the CDR3 is TGTGCCACCAGTGATCCAAAGCGGGGGGGGACAGATACGCAGTATTTT. Translating gives CATSDPKRGGTDTQYF. The chain combines TRBV24-1 with TRBJ2-3; TRBD2 agrees at 10 bases. The ends lost 3 bases at V and 3 bases at J; junction bases unmatched: 5. The CDR3 is 16 residues long. Germline V lookup: CDR1 KGHDR, CDR2 SFDVKD.

This clone was seen a single time. This chain connects TRBV12-5 to TRBJ1-2; a weak D match, TRBD1 (5 bases). V was clipped by 0 bases and J by 6 bases, with 14 bases between them. The germline gives CDR1 LGHNT, CDR2 FRNRAP. There are 15 residues in the CDR3. CDR3 DNA: TGTGCTAGTGGTTTGGTAGGAGGGGTTAGCCATGGCTACACCTTC. It codes for CASGLVGGVSHGYTF. Together with reference TRBV12-5 and TRBJ1-2, the CDR3 gives the full variable domain: DARVTQTPRHKVTEMGQEVTMRCQPILGHNTVFWYRQTMMQGLELLAYFRNRAPLDDSGMPKDRFSAEMPDATLATLKIQPSEPRDSAVYFCASGLVGGVSHGYTFGSGTRLTVV.